Included here is one TCR beta chain sequence, with context. This specimen comes from a study of cytomegalovirus exposure and HLA in healthy donors. With 60 Vbeta and 13 Jbeta primers, the PCR was carried out. Sequencing used immunoSEQ multiplex PCR; TCRdb keeps in-frame clones, though not all of them. This sample yields under 300,000 clones, of which 75% to 85% are seen a single time; roughly 7.4% belongs to the top ten. CDR3 size: 13 residues. Trimming removed 2 bases from V and 4 bases from J, with 6 bases in between. The germline CDR1 and CDR2 sequences are ENHRY and SYGVKD. The material sequenced was PBMCs. The TCR sequence derives from a woman aged 60-75 years in good health and CMV-seropositive. J is TRBJ1-3 and V is TRBV10-3; D gene ambiguous. CDR3 sequence (DNA): TGTGCCATCAGTGAGACAAGAGGAAACACCATATATTTT. This translates into CAISETRGNTIYF.